The 32 T cell receptor beta chains presented below share a single source sample, sequenced in a study of CD8 T cells in ankylosing spondylitis. TCRdb reprocessed the 5' RACE reads via MiXCR and lists one record per CDR3 protein. The sample consists of 250,000 to 400,000 distinct CDR3 sequences, roughly 10% of them appearing once. Sample: blood, either unsorted or a sorted T cell fraction (not recorded which). These receptors originate from a female donor with ankylosing spondylitis or in good health (not recorded which).

There are a few counts of this clonotype. The rearrangement uses TRBV28 and TRBJ2-1; 10 nucleotides line up with TRBD1. The germline V gene has CDR1 MDHEN and CDR2 SYDVKM. V was pared by 6 bases and J by 6 bases, with 11 bases of the junction left unmatched. The CDR3 totals 16 residues. DNA of the CDR3: TGTGCCAGCAGCGGACCGGGACAGGGGAATGGCAATGAGCAGTTCTTC. Translating gives CASSGPGQGNGNEQFF.

This clonotype was recorded many times. V gene TRBV28 combines with J gene TRBJ1-5; D remains ambiguous. The CDR3 is 12 amino acids. The ends were cut back, 0 bases at V and 5 bases at J, with 2 bases in the middle. Germline CDR1 reads MDHEN; CDR2 reads SYDVKM. CDR3 bases: TGTGCCAGCAGTTTATGGGATCAGCCCCAGCATTTT. Protein product: CASSLWDQPQHF.

The sample holds a few counts of this clonotype. V usage is TRBV28 and J usage is TRBJ2-3; 16 nucleotides agree with TRBD2. The CDR3 extends over 18 amino acids. The V segment lost 5 bases and the J segment 5 bases; nucleotides outside the gene matches: 10. Germline assignment: CDR1 MDHEN and CDR2 SYDVKM. The DNA of the CDR3 is TGTGCCAGCAGTCCCGGGACTAGCGGGGGGGCCGGGAAAGATACGCAGTATTTT. It is translated as CASSPGTSGGAGKDTQYF. Combining the CDR3 with reference TRBV28 and TRBJ2-3 gives the whole variable domain DVKVTQSSRYLVKRTGEKVFLECVQDMDHENMFWYRQDPGLGLRLIYFSYDVKMKEKGDIPEGYSVSREKKERFSLILESASTNQTSMYLCASSPGTSGGAGKDTQYFGPGTRLTVL.

This clonotype was seen repeatedly, ten times or more. The chain carries TRBV20-1 and TRBJ2-7; 7 bases line up with TRBD1. In germline, CDR1 is DFQATT, CDR2 SNEGSKA (reference sequence). Trimming took 6 bases from V and 6 from J; bases not matched to a gene: 11. The CDR3 sequence is 13 residues long. The CDR3 protein is CSAEGGHPAEQYF. In DNA, the CDR3 is TGCAGTGCCGAAGGGGGCCATCCAGCCGAGCAGTACTTC.

This clonotype has a count of ten or more. This chain uses TRBV24-1 with TRBJ2-1; D remains unclear. This CDR3 has 12 amino acids. CDR1 is KGHDR, CDR2 SFDVKD, per germline. Trimming took off 4 bases at V and 4 bases at J, with 4 bases between the two ends. Here the CDR3 DNA reads TGTGCCACCAGTGACCCTTACAATGAGCAGTTCTTC. Translation: CATSDPYNEQFF.

This clonotype was detected ten times or more. This chain joins TRBV7-2 and TRBJ2-5; D is perhaps TRBD1 (5 bases). There are 16 residues in the CDR3. The V end lost 2 bases, the J end lost 4 bases, and 17 bases lay between the germline ends. Germline V CDR1 and CDR2: SGHTA, FQGNSA. The CDR3 here is CASSLSQGLGVETQYF. The CDR3 bases are TGTGCCAGCAGCTTATCCCAGGGCTTAGGGGTAGAGACCCAGTACTTC.

This clonotype was recorded a few times. The chain employs TRBV5-1 and TRBJ2-5; D possibly corresponds to TRBD1 (5 bases). Germline V CDR1 and CDR2: SGHRS, YFSETQ. The CDR3 runs 14 residues. V lost 7 bases to trimming and J lost 4 bases, with 17 bases between them. CDR3 sequence: CASSALGAGETQYF. Here the CDR3 DNA reads TGCGCCAGCTCGGCATTAGGGGCAGGAGAGACCCAGTACTTC.

This clonotype was recorded at least ten times. V is TRBV7-2 and J is TRBJ2-7; D not certain. CDR1 is SGHTA, CDR2 FQGNSA, per germline. Deletions cut 5 bases from V and 7 bases from J, with 9 bases between. This CDR3 is built from 11 residues. The chain's CDR3 is CASSQRGEQYF. The CDR3, as DNA: TGTGCCAGCAGCCAACGTGGTGAGCAGTACTTC. The variable domain in full, completed from reference TRBV7-2 and TRBJ2-7, reads GAGVSQSPSNKVTEKGKDVELRCDPISGHTALYWYRQSLGQGLEFLIYFQGNSAPDKSGLPSDRFSAERTGGSVSTLTIQRTQQEDSAVYLCASSQRGEQYFGPGTRLTVT.

The chain has TRBV3-1 and TRBJ2-1; 7 positions agree with TRBD2. This CDR3 comprises 15 residues. Germline lookup yields CDR1 LGHDT and CDR2 YNNKEL (reference sequence). V lost 8 bases, J lost 0 bases, and 7 bases stayed unmatched. CDR3 nucleotide sequence: TGTGCCAGCTGCCCGCGGACTAGCTCCTACAATGAGCAGTTCTTC. Its protein is CASCPRTSSYNEQFF.

This clonotype was recorded at least ten times. The chain has TRBV27 and TRBJ2-5; TRBD1 agrees at 10 bases. V was clipped by 6 bases and J by 3 bases; unmatched bases: 10. The CDR3 runs 16 residues. Germline CDR1 is MNHEY and CDR2 is SMNVEV (reference sequence). The CDR3 is CASSSLRQGAKETQYF. Written as DNA, the CDR3 is TGTGCCAGCAGCAGCCTAAGACAGGGGGCGAAAGAGACCCAGTACTTC.

There are a few counts of this clonotype. The chain combines TRBV7-6 with TRBJ2-1; D is perhaps TRBD1 or TRBD2 (5 bases each). The CDR3 is made up of 20 amino acids. Germline V gene lookup returns CDR1 SGHVS and CDR2 FNYEAQ. With 2 bases removed from V and 9 bases from J, the gap between germline ends came to 32 bases. As DNA, the CDR3 is TGTGCCAGCAGCTTATTGTTGCGACAAACCGGGACCCCTTCGTTGGGTGAGCAGTTCTTC. This translates into CASSLLLRQTGTPSLGEQFF.

A word on this clonotype: A read error may be the cause here, since a much bigger clone is one base away. This chain links TRBV12-3 or TRBV12-4 with TRBJ1-4; D not resolved. The CDR3 extends over 14 amino acids. Trimming cost V 5 bases and J 8 bases, with 15 bases left between them. The CDR3 DNA reads TGTGCCAGCAGTCCCCCCAGGAGGGTAGAAAAACTGTTTTTT. Amino acid sequence: CASSPPRRVEKLFF.

This clonotype occurred many times. The V and J genes are TRBV15 and TRBJ1-1; D is perhaps TRBD1 (5 bases). The germline V gene encodes CDR1 LNHNV and CDR2 YYDKDF (reference sequence). CDR3 size: 16 residues. Trimming stripped 2 bases from V and 3 bases from J, with 16 bases between. The CDR3 sequence is CATSRPRGVGDTEAFF. CDR3 nucleotides: TGTGCCACCAGCAGACCCCGGGGGGTTGGGGACACTGAAGCTTTCTTT.

As to this clonotype: The missing conserved phenylalanine or tryptophan at the end of this CDR3 makes a read error likely. The DNA is left out, because the CDR3 cannot be placed on it with certainty; the CDR3 is given as TCRdb lists it. The V gene is TRBV20-1, the J gene TRBJ1-2; whether TRBD1, the table's D call, matches the DNA was not checked. The CDR3 spans 8 residues, counting both ends. From germline, CDR1 is DFQATT and CDR2 SNEGSKA (reference sequence). The CDR3 protein is CSARRTGL.

The chain recombines TRBV7-2 with TRBJ2-1, with a tentative D call TRBD2 (6 bases). Germline CDR1 SGHTA, CDR2 FQGNSA. V was pared by 11 bases and J by 0 bases, with 17 bases between. The CDR3 has 15 residues. CDR3 nucleotides: TGTGCCTCTGGGGTGGGGCGGGGCTCCTACAATGAGCAGTTCTTC. Encoded protein: CASGVGRGSYNEQFF. The full variable domain, rest sourced from reference TRBV7-2 and TRBJ2-1, is GAGVSQSPSNKVTEKGKDVELRCDPISGHTALYWYRQSLGQGLEFLIYFQGNSAPDKSGLPSDRFSAERTGGSVSTLTIQRTQQEDSAVYLCASGVGRGSYNEQFFGPGTRLTVL.

This clonotype was observed at least ten times. The chain joins TRBV5-5 to TRBJ2-3; D not resolved. CDR1 is SGHKS, CDR2 YYEKEE, per germline (reference sequence). V gave up 0 bases and J gave up 4 bases, with 9 bases separating them. The CDR3 consists of 14 residues. The CDR3 nucleotides read TGTGCCAGCAGCTTGGGTGTTTACGCAGATACGCAGTATTTT. Amino acid sequence: CASSLGVYADTQYF. The full variable domain, in which reference TRBV5-5 and TRBJ2-3 provide the parts outside the CDR3, is DAGVTQSPTHLIKTRGQQVTLRCSPISGHKSVSWYQQVLGQGPQFIFQYYEKEERGRGNFPDRFSARQFPNYSSELNVNALLLGDSALYLCASSLGVYADTQYFGPGTRLTVL.

The genes are TRBV5-1 and TRBJ2-7; 11 positions agree with TRBD2. This CDR3 has 14 residues. The V gene's germline CDR1 is SGHRS and CDR2 YFSETQ. Trimming removed 4 bases from V and 2 bases from J; junction bases left unmatched: 2. The CDR3 loop is CASSPTSGAYEQYF. CDR3 in DNA: TGCGCCAGCAGCCCGACTAGCGGGGCCTACGAGCAGTACTTC.

This clonotype has only a few counts. V is TRBV7-2 and J is TRBJ1-4; D unresolved. This CDR3 contains 13 residues. Trimming removed 5 bases at V and 8 bases at J, with 12 bases between. The germline CDR1 and CDR2 sequences are SGHTA and FQGNSA. CDR3 amino acids: CASSLLYREKLFF. In DNA form, the CDR3 reads TGTGCCAGCAGCCTCCTTTACAGAGAAAAACTGTTTTTT.

This clonotype occurred many times. V and J are TRBV5-1 and TRBJ2-2; weak D call: TRBD1 (6 bases). This CDR3 contains 15 residues. Per the germline V gene, CDR1 is SGHRS and CDR2 is YFSETQ. V was trimmed by 4 bases and J by 3 bases, leaving 13 bases between them. CDR3: CASSLGHLDTGELFF. In nucleotides, the CDR3 is TGCGCCAGCAGCCTGGGACATCTAGACACCGGGGAGCTGTTTTTT.

This clonotype was seen just once. The chain employs TRBV6-1 and TRBJ1-1; possible D gene TRBD1, 5 bases. Germline V CDR1 and CDR2: MNHNS, SASEGT. The V gene lost 10 bases and the J gene lost 4 bases, with 10 bases spanning the gap. This CDR3 region has 11 residues. The CDR3 bases are TGTGCCACGGGGACGAGCACTGAAGCTTTCTTT. Its translation: CATGTSTEAFF.

As concerns this clonotype: A single base separates this from a much larger clone, so it may be a read error. The V gene is TRBV5-1, the J gene TRBJ2-1; tentatively, D is TRBD1 (6 bases). Germline values: CDR1 SGHRS, CDR2 YFSETQ. This CDR3 is built from 15 residues. The chain's CDR3 is CASSLSGESYNEPFF. The CDR3 region has the DNA TGCGCCAGCAGCTTGTCAGGGGAATCCTACAATGAGCCGTTCTTC.

The table lists this clonotype with many counts. The V and J genes are TRBV30 and TRBJ2-4; D unresolved. The germline CDR1 and CDR2 sequences are GTSNPN and SVGIG (reference sequence). This CDR3 contains 13 residues. The V end lost 1 base, the J end lost 9 bases, and 13 bases lay between the germline ends. DNA for the CDR3: TGTGCCTGGAGTGACGGGTTTTTTGGCATTCAGTACTTC. It yields the protein CAWSDGFFGIQYF. The variable domain in full, completed from reference TRBV30 and TRBJ2-4, reads SQTIHQWPATLVQPVGSPLSLECTVEGTSNPNLYWYRQAAGRGLQLLFYSVGIGQISSEVPQNLSASRPQDRQFILSSKKLLLSDSGFYLCAWSDGFFGIQYFGAGTRLSVL.

J is TRBJ2-3 and V is TRBV7-2; D may be TRBD2 (6 bases). This CDR3 is built from 15 residues. Trimming shortened V by 2 bases and J by 4 bases, and 13 bases separated the two germline ends. CDR1 is SGHTA and CDR2 is FQGNSA in the germline V gene. For the CDR3, the DNA is TGTGCCAGCAGCTTAAGAGGAGGAGGGGCAGATACGCAGTATTTT. Its translation: CASSLRGGGADTQYF.

This clonotype was counted ten times or more. This chain joins TRBV7-9 and TRBJ2-2; unclear D gene. Trimming took 6 bases from V and 4 from J, leaving 6 bases between them. CDR3 length: 12 amino acids. Germline V lookup: CDR1 SEHNR, CDR2 FQNEAQ (reference sequence). Written as DNA, the CDR3 is TGTGCCAGCAGTTCCCGCACCGGGGAGCTGTTTTTT. Amino acid sequence: CASSSRTGELFF.

The V and J genes are TRBV4-2 and TRBJ1-2; D ambiguous. The CDR3 totals 13 residues. V was cut by 3 bases and J by 5 bases, with 10 bases left in between. The germline V gene has CDR1 LGHNA and CDR2 YNFKEQ. CDR3 in DNA: TGTGCCAGCAGCCAGTCGATAGGGTATGGCTACACCTTC. It specifies CASSQSIGYGYTF.

The V and J genes are TRBV5-1 and TRBJ2-5; D is perhaps TRBD2 (6 bases). CDR1 is SGHRS, CDR2 YFSETQ, per germline. The CDR3 is 13 residues long. The V end lost 4 bases, the J end lost 0 bases, and 7 bases lay between the germline ends. The CDR3 here is CASSGGYQETQYF. In DNA, the CDR3 is TGCGCCAGCAGCGGGGGGTACCAAGAGACCCAGTACTTC.

This clonotype has only a few counts. The V gene is TRBV7-2, the J gene TRBJ1-4; D remains unclear. There are 15 residues in the CDR3. Trimming left V 1 base short and J 0 bases short, with 6 bases between. The germline CDR1 and CDR2 sequences are SGHTA and FQGNSA. This CDR3 reads CASSLDRATNEKLFF. The CDR3 region has the DNA TGTGCCAGCAGCTTAGATAGGGCAACTAATGAAAAACTGTTTTTT.

This clonotype was seen a handful of times. Here the CDR3 reads CSASPLVGARTQPQHF. In nucleotides, the CDR3 is TGCAGTGCTAGCCCCCTGGTGGGGGCGCGGACCCAGCCCCAGCATTTT. The chain recombines TRBV20-1 with TRBJ1-5, with TRBD1 as a possible D gene (6 bases). V dropped 3 bases and J dropped 7 bases, with 22 bases sitting between them. This CDR3 is 16 amino acids long. Germline CDR1 reads DFQATT; CDR2 reads SNEGSKA (reference sequence).

This clonotype appeared a few times. The genes are TRBV27 and TRBJ2-2, with 10 bases lining up with TRBD2. This CDR3 is 18 amino acids long. CDR1 MNHEY and CDR2 SMNVEV come from the germline V gene (reference sequence). The V and J ends lost 3 bases and 2 bases, in that order; junction bases with no gene match: 9. The DNA of the CDR3 is TGTGCCAGCAGTTTTTGGGCCATAGCGGGAGGAAACACCGGGGAGCTGTTTTTT. Translated, it gives CASSFWAIAGGNTGELFF.

This clonotype was found many times. This chain links TRBV5-1 with TRBJ2-5; D is possibly TRBD1 (6 bases). Trimming took off 4 bases at V and 5 bases at J, with 18 bases between the two ends. CDR3 size: 15 residues. Per the germline V gene, CDR1 is SGHRS and CDR2 is YFSETQ. The DNA of the CDR3 is TGCGCCAGCAGCCCCACCAGGGGTTCAGGGGAGACCCAGTACTTC. It encodes CASSPTRGSGETQYF.

V usage is TRBV14 and J usage is TRBJ2-1, with TRBD2 matching over 8 bases. From germline, CDR1 is SGHDN and CDR2 FVKESK. This CDR3 region has 18 residues. The V gene end was trimmed by 4 bases and the J gene end by 10 bases; junction bases not matched to a gene: 21. CDR3 nucleotide sequence: TGTGCCAGCAGCCCCGGAAGAAGGGCAGCGGGGGAGCTAGGGGAGCAGTTCTTC. It codes for CASSPGRRAAGELGEQFF.

This clonotype showed up many times. The chain has TRBV27 and TRBJ2-5; 12 bases agree with TRBD2. The CDR3 has 17 residues. CDR1 is MNHEY and CDR2 is SMNVEV in the germline V gene (reference sequence). With 4 bases clipped from V and 5 bases from J, the junction kept 11 bases outside the gene matches. The DNA of the CDR3 is TGTGCCAGCAGTTCAATTTTACTAGCGGGAGGTGAGGAGACCCAGTACTTC. As protein: CASSSILLAGGEETQYF.